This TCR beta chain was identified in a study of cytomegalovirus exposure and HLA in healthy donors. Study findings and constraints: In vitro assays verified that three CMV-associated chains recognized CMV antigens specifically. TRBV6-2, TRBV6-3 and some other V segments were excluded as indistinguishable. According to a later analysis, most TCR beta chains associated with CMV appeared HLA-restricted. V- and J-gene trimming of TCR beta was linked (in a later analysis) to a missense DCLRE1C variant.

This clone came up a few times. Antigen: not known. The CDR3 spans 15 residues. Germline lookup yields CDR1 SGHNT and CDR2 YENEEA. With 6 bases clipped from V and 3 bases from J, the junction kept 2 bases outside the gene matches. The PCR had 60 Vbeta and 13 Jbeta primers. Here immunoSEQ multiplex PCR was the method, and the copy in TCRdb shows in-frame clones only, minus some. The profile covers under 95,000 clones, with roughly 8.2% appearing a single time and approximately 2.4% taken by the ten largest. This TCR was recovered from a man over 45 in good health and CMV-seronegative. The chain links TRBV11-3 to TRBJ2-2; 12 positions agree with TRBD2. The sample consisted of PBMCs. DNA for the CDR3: TGTGCCAGCAGGACTAGCGGGGGTTACACCGGGGAGCTGTTTTTT. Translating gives CASRTSGGYTGELFF.